The clone carrying this TCR beta chain was picked up one time. Per the germline V gene, CDR1 is MGHDK and CDR2 is SYGVNS. This CDR3 region has 17 residues. The ends were cut back, 2 bases at V and 2 bases at J, with 13 bases in the middle. This sample stems from a study of blood T cell repertoires in COVID-19. As for the study in general: The analysed material was cDNA or gDNA that came from T cells, B-cell-depleted T cells, or PBMCs.

Original data processing: By means of reference gene primer amplification, nucleated cell counts were estimated. TCRdb's table, derived via immunoSEQ multiplex PCR, lists solely in-frame clones and lacks some. V, J and clone size are taken as reported in that table, and D and trimming were inferred from the DNA itself. The data contain 120,000 to 150,000 clones, approximately 86% of them singletons. This receptor was identified in a woman in her forties or fifties with acute or convalescent COVID-19. The specimen was peripheral blood. The chain has TRBV25-1 and TRBJ1-6, with D perhaps matching TRBD1 (5 bases). CDR3 loop: CASSEPRGGPYNSPLHF. The CDR3 nucleotides are TGTGCCAGCAGTGAACCGAGGGGAGGCCCCTATAATTCACCCCTCCACTTT.